The T cell receptor beta chain described here comes from a study of memory CD4+ T cells and cytomegalovirus serostatus. Findings and limits, study-wide: Each of approximately 73 CMV-associated TCRbeta sequences occurred in one to five individuals.

Sequenced by immunoSEQ multiplex PCR; TCRdb stores in-frame clones only, minus some. The profile shows some 57,000 clones, over 75% of them singletons. Details on this clone: Its matching antigen is unknown.

This CDR3 contains 16 residues. Germline CDR1 reads SGHNT; CDR2 reads YYREEE (reference sequence). V was cut by 0 bases and J by 4 bases, with 13 bases left in between. Single viable CD3+CD4+CD8-CD45RO+ cells were sorted as the memory CD4+ T cells. After thawing, CD4+ T cells were positively selected. The chain carries TRBV5-4 and TRBJ2-2, with D perhaps TRBD1 or TRBD2 (5 bases each). The TCR was taken from an adult in good health and CMV-seronegative. The source material was memory CD4+ T cells from blood. Written as DNA, the CDR3 is TGTGCCAGCAGCTTGGAGGGGACGGGCTTCACCGGGGAGCTGTTTTTT. Its translation is CASSLEGTGFTGELFF.